The T cell receptor (beta chain) described here comes from a study of cytomegalovirus exposure and HLA in healthy donors. Germline V gene data show CDR1 as MNHEY and CDR2 as SMNVEV (reference sequence). With V trimmed by 6 bases and J by 2 bases, 12 bases remained unmatched. CDR3 length: 16 residues. Assay: immunoSEQ multiplex PCR; the TCRdb copy retains only in-frame clones and omits some. Altogether approximately 200,000 clones are present, 80% to 95% being singletons, with the ten largest covering around 1%. Sequencing was performed on PBMCs. V gene TRBV27 combines with J gene TRBJ2-7, with 8 bases aligning to TRBD2. The receptor was derived from a young woman in good health and CMV-seronegative. CDR3 amino acids: CASSKSPGLVAYEQYF. The CDR3 region has the DNA TGTGCCAGCAGCAAATCCCCGGGACTAGTAGCCTACGAGCAGTACTTC.